The 4 T cell receptor beta chains given below trace back to one sample, sequenced in a study of control samples from healthy donors and cancer patients (TCRdb year 2020). Libraries were made using the immunoSEQ multiplex PCR assay. Held by TCRdb, this immuneACCESS table contains in-frame sequences only and omits some clones. Under half of the omission traces to an unresolved V gene where checked; the cause of the rest is unknown. The sample has 150,000 to 200,000 clones on record, around nine tenths of them singletons. The ten largest account for 1.4% of the sample. Material for sequencing was blood. These receptors came from a man aged 30 to 39 in good health.

The rearrangement uses TRBV15 and TRBJ1-5, with 7 bases that match TRBD1. The CDR3 totals 15 residues. Germline loops: CDR1 LNHNV, CDR2 YYDKDF (reference sequence). With V trimmed by 4 bases and J by 5 bases, 8 bases remained unmatched. The CDR3 region is CATSNFRDSYQPQHF. The CDR3 DNA sequence: TGTGCCACCAGCAACTTCCGGGACAGTTATCAGCCCCAGCATTTT.

This clone was picked up one time. This sequence joins TRBV19 and TRBJ1-5; D not certain. Trimming left V 5 bases short and J 5 bases short, with 7 bases between. In germline, CDR1 is LNHDA, CDR2 SQIVND (reference sequence). This CDR3 has 12 amino acids. This CDR3 reads CASSVRDQPQHF. DNA for the CDR3: TGTGCCAGTAGTGTGAGGGATCAGCCCCAGCATTTT.

DNA of the CDR3: TGCGCCAGCAGCTTTTTGCGGAACACCGGGGAGCTGTTTTTT. Protein product: CASSFLRNTGELFF. This sequence joins TRBV5-1 and TRBJ2-2, with D uncertain. This CDR3 region has 14 residues. Trimming left V 2 bases short and J 1 base short, with 6 bases between. From germline, CDR1 is SGHRS and CDR2 YFSETQ.

The rearrangement links TRBV4-3 to TRBJ1-5; possibly TRBD1 for D (5 bases). Germline values: CDR1 LGHNA, CDR2 YSLEER. Trimming left V 1 base short and J 7 bases short, with 11 bases between. The CDR3 covers 14 residues. The CDR3 loop reads CASSQAKGAQPQHF. CDR3 bases: TGCGCCAGCAGCCAAGCTAAAGGGGCGCAGCCCCAGCATTTT.